A selection of T cell receptor beta chains follows, all from one sample in a study of OX40 agonist ivuxolimab in advanced cancers. This table comes from immunoSEQ multiplex PCR, and its TCRdb copy is limited to in-frame clones, with some not included. This table has tens of thousands of clones, about 87% appearing once. Sequences were derived from CD4+ or CD8+ T cells sorted from blood, sampled in a trial of the OX40 agonist ivuxolimab. The source of these receptors is an adult with an advanced solid tumor such as melanoma, head and neck, liver or kidney cancer. Both conserved end residues are part of each CDR3. Fields, in order: D gene, clone size, J gene, V gene, CDR3 DNA, CDR3 protein. D genes are given only for firm matches. A clone size is listed for some rows: how often the clone was seen (once, few, many), or a class if it is expanded.

NA NA TRBJ2-1 TRBV7-2 TGTGCCAGCAGCTCGTCGGGAAATGAGCAGTTCTTC CASSSSGNEQFF
NA NA TRBJ1-4 TRBV30 TGTGCCTGGAGTGGGGGTCCGGAGGCTAATGAAAAACTGTTTTTT CAWSGGPEANEKLFF
NA NA TRBJ2-2 TRBV7-8 TGTGCCAGCAGCTTGAGGAGCGGTTCCACCGGGGAGCTGTTTTTT CASSLRSGSTGELFF
TRBD1 NA TRBJ2-3 TRBV2 TGTGCCAGCGGTCCGGGACAGGACACAGATACGCAGTATTTT CASGPGQDTDTQYF
TRBD2 NA TRBJ2-1 TRBV11-2 TGTGCCAGCAGCTCATTTAAGGGACTAGCAAGCAATGAGCAGTTCTTC CASSSFKGLASNEQFF
NA NA TRBJ1-4 TRBV9 TGTGCCAGCAGTGTGGGCCTTCGTAATGAAAAACTGTTTTTT CASSVGLRNEKLFF
NA NA TRBJ2-1 TRBV7-2 TGTGCCAGCAGCTTGGTAGCCTCCTACAATGAGCAGTTCTTC CASSLVASYNEQFF
NA NA TRBJ2-2 TRBV19 TGTGCCAGTAGCAAAGGGAGCCTCCCTGACGGGGAGCTGTTTTTT CASSKGSLPDGELFF
NA once TRBJ1-2 TRBV30 TGTGCCTGGAGCCTAAACGGGGTTAGTGGCTACACCTTC CAWSLNGVSGYTF
NA NA TRBJ2-1 TRBV19 TGTGCCAGTAGTAAGGGCCTAGCGACGAATGAGCAGTTCTTC CASSKGLATNEQFF
NA NA TRBJ1-1 TRBV28 TGTGCCAGCAGTTTCTATAGAACCACTGAAGCTTTCTTT CASSFYRTTEAFF
NA NA TRBJ1-1 TRBV6-5 TGTGCCAGCAGGTCCCCGACCACTGAAGCTTTCTTT CASRSPTTEAFF
NA NA TRBJ2-1 TRBV7-9 TGTGCCAGCAGCACAGGCTACAATGAGCAGTTCTTC CASSTGYNEQFF
NA NA TRBJ1-1 TRBV19 TGTGCCAGTAGTATAACCACAGGGTGGACCACTGAAGCTTTCTTT CASSITTGWTTEAFF
TRBD2 once TRBJ2-3 TRBV7-3 TGTGCCAGCAGCAAAGGGCTAGCGGGAGTGGAGTATTTT CASSKGLAGVEYF
NA NA TRBJ2-1 TRBV7-2 TGTGCCTCTGAAAAGCGGATCCTTAAGAATGAGCAGTTCTTC CASEKRILKNEQFF
TRBD1 NA TRBJ2-3 TRBV5-6 TGTGCCAGCAGCACCTGGACAGGGGCCGATCGGGATACGCAGTATTTT CASSTWTGADRDTQYF
NA NA TRBJ1-2 TRBV7-3 TGTGCCAGCAGCTCCTCGGACAGATCTGACTATGGCTACACCTTC CASSSSDRSDYGYTF
TRBD2 once TRBJ2-7 TRBV15 TGTGCCACCCGGACTAGCGGCTCCTACGAGCAGTACTTC CATRTSGSYEQYF
NA NA TRBJ2-7 TRBV5-6 TGTGCCAGCGGACTGACGGGGCACGAGCAGTACTTC CASGLTGHEQYF
NA NA TRBJ2-1 TRBV6-1 TGTGCCAGCTTGATGGACGAGACCTACAATGAGCAGTTCTTC CASLMDETYNEQFF
NA NA TRBJ1-6 TRBV6-5 TGTGCCAGCAGTTACACTGCTCAGACACCCCAGCCCCTCCACTTT CASSYTAQTPQPLHF
TRBD1 NA TRBJ1-2 TRBV5-8 TGTGCCAGCAGCTCAGGGACAGGGGTCGGCTACACCTTC CASSSGTGVGYTF
NA NA TRBJ2-1 TRBV6-6 TGTGCCAGCAGGCCCGACACATACAATGAGCAGTTCTTC CASRPDTYNEQFF
NA NA TRBJ2-2 TRBV6-1 TGTGCCAGCAGTTTCGCAGGGGCCGACACCGGGGAGCTGTTTTTT CASSFAGADTGELFF
NA once TRBJ1-4 TRBV9 TGTGCCAGCAGCATGCAGGGAGGAGATGAAAAACTGTTTTTT CASSMQGGDEKLFF
NA NA TRBJ1-5 TRBV4-1 TGCGCCAGCAGCCAAGATAGTGGCAGGGGAAGTCAGCCCCAGCATTTT CASSQDSGRGSQPQHF
NA NA TRBJ2-1 TRBV7-9 TGTGCCAGCAGCTTCTGGGGCAACAATGAGCAGTTCTTC CASSFWGNNEQFF
NA NA TRBJ2-1 TRBV10-3 TGTGCCATCAGTGATTATAGGGGCAATGAGCAGTTCTTC CAISDYRGNEQFF
TRBD1 once TRBJ1-1 TRBV28 TGTGCCAGCACCAGGACAGGAAACACTGAAGCTTTCTTT CASTRTGNTEAFF
TRBD1 once TRBJ2-4 TRBV19 TGTGCCAGTAGTCCCAGGGGGACGACAATAGCCAAAAACATTCAGTACTTC CASSPRGTTIAKNIQYF
NA NA TRBJ2-7 TRBV18 TGTGCCAGCTCTCTTGGGGCCTACGAGCAGTACTTC CASSLGAYEQYF
TRBD1 NA TRBJ1-3 TRBV5-6 TGTGCCAGCAGCGGGACAGGGACTGGAAACACCATATATTTT CASSGTGTGNTIYF
TRBD1 NA TRBJ2-5 TRBV10-3 TGTGCCATCAGTTACAGGGGCGAAACCCAGTACTTC CAISYRGETQYF
NA NA TRBJ2-1 TRBV7-2 TGTGCCAGCAGCTTAGTGGCCGGCGGCACCTACAATGAGCAGTTCTTC CASSLVAGGTYNEQFF
NA NA TRBJ2-5 TRBV10-3 TGTGCCACCACTCAAGGGACTCAAGAGACCCAGTACTTC CATTQGTQETQYF
NA NA TRBJ1-5 TRBV6-5 TGTGCCAGCAGTTACACCCCCTGGCAGCCCCAGCATTTT CASSYTPWQPQHF
NA once TRBJ2-3 TRBV5-1 TGCGCCAGCAGCCTCGTTATTAACACAGATACGCAGTATTTT CASSLVINTDTQYF
NA NA TRBJ1-6 TRBV28 TGTGCCAGCAGCACAGGGCCCTCCTATAATTCACCCCTCCACTTT CASSTGPSYNSPLHF
TRBD2 NA TRBJ2-3 TRBV7-9 TGTGCCAGCAGCTCCATAGCGGGATTCACCCCTACGCAGTATTTT CASSSIAGFTPTQYF
TRBD1 NA TRBJ2-1 TRBV5-6 TGTGCCAGCCGCAGGACAGGGTCTTACAATGAGCAGTTCTTC CASRRTGSYNEQFF
NA NA TRBJ2-1 TRBV10-2 TGCGCCAGCAGGGTAGCAGGGCCAAGCTCCTACAATGAGCAGTTCTTC CASRVAGPSSYNEQFF
NA NA TRBJ2-6 TRBV19 TGTGCCACCGGAGTTTCCGGGGCCAACGTCCTGACTTTC CATGVSGANVLTF
NA NA TRBJ1-4 TRBV29-1 TGCAGCGCCCAGTGGACTGCAAATGAAAAACTGTTTTTT CSAQWTANEKLFF
TRBD1 NA TRBJ1-6 TRBV28 TGTGCCAGCAGTGACCGGACAGGGATTTCACCCCTCCACTTT CASSDRTGISPLHF
NA NA TRBJ1-1 TRBV5-1 TGCGCCAGCAGTGGGAACACTGAAGCTTTCTTT CASSGNTEAFF
NA NA TRBJ2-5 TRBV6-5 TGTGCCAGCGCACGGGGACTTCAAGAGACCCAGTACTTC CASARGLQETQYF
NA NA TRBJ2-7 TRBV5-6 TGTGCCAGCAGCTATGAGCCAGGACTTTCCTACGAGCAGTACTTC CASSYEPGLSYEQYF
NA NA TRBJ2-1 TRBV25-1 TGTGCCAGCAGTGATCCGGGGGACGTAAACAATGAGCAGTTCTTC CASSDPGDVNNEQFF
NA NA TRBJ2-3 TRBV4-1 TGCGCCAGCAGCTTTCAGGGGTTTACTAGCACAGATACGCAGTATTTT CASSFQGFTSTDTQYF
NA NA TRBJ2-5 TRBV6-6 TGTGCCAGCAGACCCCGTCCGCAGGGGTTACAGACCCAGTACTTC CASRPRPQGLQTQYF
NA NA TRBJ2-1 TRBV4-2 TGTGCCAGCAGCCAAGTTAGTCGGCCTAACGCCCCCATAGAGCAGTTCTTC CASSQVSRPNAPIEQFF
NA NA TRBJ2-7 TRBV6-6 TGTGCCAGCAGTTACGTGGAGGCTTCGAGCTACGAGCAGTACTTC CASSYVEASSYEQYF
TRBD1 NA TRBJ1-2 TRBV28 TGTGCCAGCACGGGACAGCAATATGGCTACACCTTC CASTGQQYGYTF
NA NA TRBJ2-3 TRBV7-9 TGTGCCAGCAGCTGGGAAGACAGCACAGATACGCAGTATTTT CASSWEDSTDTQYF
NA once TRBJ2-1 TRBV28 TGTGCCAGCAGGTTGAGGGATAGGGCGCAGTTCTTC CASRLRDRAQFF
NA NA TRBJ2-1 TRBV7-2 TGTGCCAGCAGCGCAGCAGGGGGGAATGAGCAGTTCTTC CASSAAGGNEQFF